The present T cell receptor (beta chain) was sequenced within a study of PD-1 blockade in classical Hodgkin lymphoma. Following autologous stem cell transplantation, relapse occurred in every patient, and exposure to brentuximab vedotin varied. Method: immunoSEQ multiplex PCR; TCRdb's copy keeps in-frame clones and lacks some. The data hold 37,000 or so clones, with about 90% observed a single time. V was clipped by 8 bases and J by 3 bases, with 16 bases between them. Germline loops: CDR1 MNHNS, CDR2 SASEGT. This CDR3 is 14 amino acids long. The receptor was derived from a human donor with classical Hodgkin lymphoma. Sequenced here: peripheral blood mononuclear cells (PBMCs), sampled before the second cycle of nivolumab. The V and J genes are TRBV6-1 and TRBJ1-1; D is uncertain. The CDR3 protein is CASGGRNKYTEAFF. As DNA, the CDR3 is TGTGCCAGCGGTGGACGGAATAAATACACTGAAGCTTTCTTT.